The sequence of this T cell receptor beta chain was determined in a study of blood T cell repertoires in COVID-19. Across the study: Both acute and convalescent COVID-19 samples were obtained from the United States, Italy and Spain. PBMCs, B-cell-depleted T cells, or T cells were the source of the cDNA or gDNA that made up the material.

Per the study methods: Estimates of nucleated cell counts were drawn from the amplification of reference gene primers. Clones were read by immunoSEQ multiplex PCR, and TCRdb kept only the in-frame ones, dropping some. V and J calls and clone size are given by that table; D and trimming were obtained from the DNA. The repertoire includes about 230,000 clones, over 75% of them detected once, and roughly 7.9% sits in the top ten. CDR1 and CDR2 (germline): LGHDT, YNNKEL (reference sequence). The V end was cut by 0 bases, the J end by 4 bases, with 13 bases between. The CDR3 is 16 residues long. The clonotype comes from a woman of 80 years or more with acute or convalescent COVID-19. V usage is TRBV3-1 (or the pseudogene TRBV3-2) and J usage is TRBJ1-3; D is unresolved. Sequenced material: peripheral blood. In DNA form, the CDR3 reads TGTGCCAGCAGCCAAGATGCTTCAGGTCTCGGAAACACCATATATTTT. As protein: CASSQDASGLGNTIYF.